The rows below give T cell receptor beta chains drawn from one sample of a study of beta chain features in type 1 diabetes. TCRdb's copy holds only in-frame clones and misses some; the assay was immunoSEQ multiplex PCR. This sample yields some 220,000 clones, of which approximately 11% are seen a single time; 1% to 1.5% belongs to the top ten. The material sequenced was central memory CD4+ T cells from blood. The receptors derive from a young man in good health. Each CDR3 is given with its conserved first and last residue. The D gene is left open where the match is weak. A row's size may be missing; if present it is once, few, many or a size class.

TRBJ2-7,TRBD2,NA,TRBV18,CASSPRTSGSYEQYF,TGTGCCAGCTCCCCGAGGACTAGCGGGAGCTACGAGCAGTACTTC
TRBJ2-7,NA,NA,TRBV4-1,CASSPRNSAHYEQYF,TGCGCCAGCAGCCCGAGAAATTCTGCGCACTACGAGCAGTACTTC
TRBJ2-1,TRBD1,NA,TRBV15,CATSRGGQGGNEQFF,TGTGCCACCAGCAGAGGGGGACAGGGCGGCAATGAGCAGTTCTTC
TRBJ2-7,NA,many,TRBV13,CASSPGHLDEQYF,TGTGCCAGCAGCCCGGGACATCTCGACGAGCAGTACTTC
TRBJ1-3,NA,NA,TRBV14,CASPTGSGNTIYF,TGTGCCAGCCCGACAGGTTCTGGAAACACCATATATTTT
TRBJ2-7,TRBD1,NA,TRBV29-1,CSVGQGGSYEQYF,TGCAGCGTTGGACAGGGGGGCTCCTACGAGCAGTACTTC
TRBJ2-6,TRBD1,few,TRBV4-1,CASSQGQGVNNVLTF,TGCGCCAGCAGCCAAGGACAGGGGGTCAACAACGTCCTGACTTTC
TRBJ2-5,NA,NA,TRBV2,CASSEVQGSTTQYF,TGTGCCAGCAGTGAGGTCCAGGGGAGTACAACCCAGTACTTC
TRBJ2-3,NA,many,TRBV7-2,CASSTLDTQYF,TGTGCCAGCAGCACTCTAGATACGCAGTATTTT
TRBJ2-3,NA,NA,TRBV5-4,CASKSGGVSTDTQYF,TGTGCCAGCAAGTCAGGCGGGGTTAGCACAGATACGCAGTATTTT
TRBJ2-3,NA,NA,TRBV18,CASSARQSTDTQYF,TGTGCCAGCTCAGCAAGACAAAGCACAGATACGCAGTATTTT
TRBJ1-4,TRBD1,few,TRBV9,CASSVGTATNEKLFF,TGTGCCAGCAGCGTCGGGACAGCAACTAATGAAAAACTGTTTTTT
TRBJ2-5,NA,NA,TRBV20-1,CSADRETQYF,TGCAGTGCGGACCGGGAGACCCAGTACTTC
TRBJ2-1,NA,few,TRBV14,CASSQFRGIGNEQFF,TGTGCCAGCAGCCAGTTCCGGGGTATAGGAAATGAGCAGTTCTTC
TRBJ1-5,TRBD1,NA,TRBV30,CAWSRWSGGGNQPQHF,TGTGCCTGGAGCCGATGGTCAGGGGGGGGCAATCAGCCCCAGCATTTT
TRBJ2-7,NA,few,TRBV29-1,CSAAGQFSSSYEQYF,TGCAGCGCAGCGGGACAGTTCTCAAGCTCCTACGAGCAGTACTTC
TRBJ2-1,NA,NA,TRBV6-6,CASRASEGEQFF,TGTGCCAGCAGGGCTTCGGAGGGTGAGCAGTTCTTC
TRBJ2-7,TRBD2,many,TRBV29-1,CSVLGLAGLYEQYF,TGCAGCGTTCTCGGACTAGCGGGGCTCTACGAGCAGTACTTC
TRBJ1-2,TRBD1,few,TRBV7-3,CASSRDSANYGYTF,TGTGCCAGCAGCCGGGACAGTGCTAACTATGGCTACACCTTC
TRBJ2-7,TRBD1,few,TRBV5-1,CASSLPGQGGEQYF,TGCGCCAGCAGCTTGCCGGGACAGGGAGGCGAGCAGTACTTC
TRBJ2-1,NA,NA,TRBV7-9,CASSLMAGAYNEQFF,TGTGCCAGCAGCTTGATGGCAGGGGCCTACAATGAGCAGTTCTTC
TRBJ2-7,NA,NA,TRBV2,CASSEEMGHEQYF,TGTGCCAGCAGCGAGGAGATGGGCCACGAGCAGTACTTC
TRBJ2-1,TRBD2,many,TRBV7-3,CASSLSGTSLYNEQFF,TGTGCCAGCAGCTTATCTGGGACTAGCTTGTACAATGAGCAGTTCTTC
TRBJ1-4,NA,NA,TRBV2,CASSEQGYEKLFF,TGTGCCAGCAGTGAACAGGGGTATGAAAAACTGTTTTTT
TRBJ2-3,TRBD1,NA,TRBV11-2,CASSGRDRVTDTQYF,TGTGCCAGCAGCGGCCGGGACAGGGTTACAGATACGCAGTATTTT
TRBJ2-3,TRBD2,NA,TRBV6-1,CAITPSGNTDTQYF,TGTGCCATCACCCCTAGCGGGAACACAGATACGCAGTATTTT
TRBJ2-7,NA,few,TRBV20-1,CSALFHNEQYF,TGCAGTGCTCTCTTCCACAACGAGCAGTACTTC
TRBJ2-5,NA,NA,TRBV10-3,CAIGTSQETQYF,TGTGCCATCGGTACATCTCAAGAGACCCAGTACTTC
TRBJ2-5,TRBD2,NA,TRBV29-1,CSVAGSAGEETQYF,TGCAGCGTTGCGGGGTCCGCGGGAGAAGAGACCCAGTACTTC
TRBJ1-5,NA,few,TRBV30,CAWRGGGVNQPQHF,TGTGCCTGGAGGGGAGGTGGGGTTAATCAGCCCCAGCATTTT
TRBJ2-7,NA,NA,TRBV7-2,CASSLVRWYEQYF,TGTGCCAGCAGCTTAGTTCGGTGGTACGAGCAGTACTTC
TRBJ1-2,NA,NA,TRBV6-1,CASSERGMGYGYTF,TGTGCCAGCAGTGAACGGGGAATGGGCTATGGCTACACCTTC
TRBJ2-5,NA,NA,TRBV19,CASSNSRQETQYF,TGTGCCAGTAGTAACAGTAGACAAGAGACCCAGTACTTC
TRBJ2-7,NA,NA,TRBV14,CASSQTDTPYEQYF,TGTGCCAGCAGCCAAACGGATACCCCCTACGAGCAGTACTTC
TRBJ2-7,TRBD2,once,TRBV7-8,CASSQRPLREGRLEQYF,TGTGCCAGCAGCCAGAGGCCGTTGCGGGAGGGCCGTCTCGAGCAGTACTTC
TRBJ2-1,TRBD1,NA,TRBV4-2,CASSTQAADRANEQFF,TGTGCCAGCAGCACACAAGCCGCGGACAGGGCCAATGAGCAGTTCTTC
TRBJ2-7,NA,few,TRBV28,CASSFDLRTNSYEQYF,TGTGCCAGCAGTTTTGATCTACGGACAAACTCCTACGAGCAGTACTTC
TRBJ2-7,NA,few,TRBV19,CASSGDTDPPEQYF,TGTGCCAGTAGTGGGGACACAGATCCCCCCGAGCAGTACTTC
TRBJ1-2,NA,once,TRBV29-1,CSTFTVSYGYTF,TGCAGTACGTTCACGGTGAGCTATGGCTACACCTTC
TRBJ2-7,NA,many,TRBV2,CASTAVLFYEQYF,TGTGCCAGCACGGCAGTTCTTTTCTACGAGCAGTACTTC
TRBJ2-7,NA,few,TRBV28,CASTPPGYSYEQYF,TGTGCCAGCACCCCTCCAGGCTACTCCTACGAGCAGTACTTC
TRBJ2-1,TRBD1,NA,TRBV27,CASSLSSDRVYNEQFF,TGTGCCAGCAGTTTATCCTCGGACAGGGTCTACAATGAGCAGTTCTTC
TRBJ1-1,NA,few,TRBV7-9,CASSLGRGAFF,TGTGCCAGCAGCTTGGGGAGGGGAGCTTTCTTT
TRBJ1-1,NA,few,TRBV19,CASRFGAEAFF,TGTGCCAGTAGATTTGGGGCTGAAGCTTTCTTT
TRBJ2-2,TRBD2,NA,TRBV28,CASSSPGGRGGELFF,TGTGCCAGCAGTTCCCCGGGAGGGCGGGGAGGGGAGCTGTTTTTT
TRBJ1-4,NA,NA,TRBV30,CAWSTPRGREKLFF,TGTGCCTGGAGTACACCACGGGGGAGAGAAAAACTGTTTTTT
TRBJ2-5,NA,many,TRBV5-1,CASSQQETQYF,TGCGCCAGCAGCCAACAAGAGACCCAGTACTTC
TRBJ1-3,NA,NA,TRBV30,CASTRSSGNTIYF,TGTGCCTCCACACGAAGCTCTGGAAACACCATATATTTT
TRBJ2-3,NA,many,TRBV29-1,CSVMQGADTQYF,TGCAGCGTAATGCAGGGCGCAGATACGCAGTATTTT
TRBJ1-4,TRBD1,few,TRBV5-1,CASSPGQGIGKLFF,TGCGCCAGCAGCCCGGGACAGGGAATCGGAAAACTGTTTTTT
TRBJ2-7,NA,NA,TRBV29-1,CSVESETGAYEQYF,TGCAGCGTTGAATCCGAGACTGGAGCCTACGAGCAGTACTTC
TRBJ2-7,TRBD2,NA,TRBV7-2,CASSPGLAGNHEQYF,TGTGCCAGCAGCCCGGGACTAGCGGGAAACCACGAGCAGTACTTC
TRBJ2-5,TRBD2,NA,TRBV5-1,CASRSAGLAGARETQYF,TGCGCCAGCAGATCGGCGGGGCTAGCGGGGGCGCGGGAGACCCAGTACTTC
TRBJ2-5,TRBD2,NA,TRBV30,CAWSGASGRKVTQYF,TGTGCCTGGAGTGGGGCTAGCGGGAGGAAGGTGACCCAGTACTTC
TRBJ2-5,NA,few,TRBV4-1,CASSLGEVGTQYF,TGCGCCAGCAGCCTTGGGGAGGTGGGGACCCAGTACTTC